This entry is about one TCR beta chain. The antigen remains unidentified. These data belong to a study of cytomegalovirus exposure and HLA in healthy donors. Study-level points and caveats: Per published accounts, TCR beta sequences correctly predicted the HLA-A and HLA-B alleles of most subjects. Sequencing depth across donors, presence/absence analyses assumed, was roughly uniform. In vitro experiments confirmed that three CMV-associated chains were specific for CMV antigens. Associated with cytomegalovirus, according to the listing, were 150 to 200 TCR beta chains.

The PCR contained 60 Vbeta and 13 Jbeta primers. Some clones are missing from TCRdb's copy, which holds only in-frame ones; the method was immunoSEQ multiplex PCR. The data show 90,000 to 120,000 clones, about 70% seen once. This CDR3 comprises 13 residues. CDR1 is SQVTM and CDR2 is ANQGSEA in the germline V gene. The sequence derives from a woman younger than 35 in good health and CMV-seropositive. The sequenced material came from PBMCs. The chain joins TRBV29-1 to TRBJ2-1, with 12 bases fitting TRBD2. CDR3 loop: CSAWTSGTIEQFF. The CDR3 DNA reads TGCAGTGCCTGGACTAGCGGGACAATTGAGCAGTTCTTC.